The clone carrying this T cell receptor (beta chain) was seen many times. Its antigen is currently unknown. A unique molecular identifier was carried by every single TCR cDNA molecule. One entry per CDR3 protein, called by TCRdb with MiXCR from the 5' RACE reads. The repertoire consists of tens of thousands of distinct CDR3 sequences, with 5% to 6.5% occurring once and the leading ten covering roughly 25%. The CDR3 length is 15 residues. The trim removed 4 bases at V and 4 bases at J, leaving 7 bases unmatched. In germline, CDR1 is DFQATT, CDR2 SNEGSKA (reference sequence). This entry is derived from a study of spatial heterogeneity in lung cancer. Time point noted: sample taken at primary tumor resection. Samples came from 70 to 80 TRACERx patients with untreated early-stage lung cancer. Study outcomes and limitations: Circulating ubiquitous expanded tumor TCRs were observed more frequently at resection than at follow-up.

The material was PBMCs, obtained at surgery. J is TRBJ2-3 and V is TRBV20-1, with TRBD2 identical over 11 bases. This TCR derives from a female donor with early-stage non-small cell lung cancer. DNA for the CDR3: TGCAGTGCTACACAACTAGCGGGGGCTGCAGATACGCAGTATTTT. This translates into CSATQLAGAADTQYF.